This T cell receptor (beta chain) comes out of a study of blood T cell repertoires in COVID-19. As for the study in general: Sites in the United States, Italy and Spain provided acute and convalescent COVID-19 samples.

Original processing notes: Using reference gene primer amplification, nucleated cell counts were estimated. Data came from immunoSEQ multiplex PCR; TCRdb stores just in-frame clones and leaves some out. D and trimming were read from the DNA, whereas the V and J calls and clone size are those reported in that table. The table shows 110,000 or so clones, with about 87% occurring only once. Input material: peripheral blood. This clonotype was obtained from a woman between 50 and 59 years old with acute or convalescent COVID-19.

CDR3 protein: CAWIRERYTGELFF. CDR3 nucleotides: TGTGCCTGGATCAGGGAAAGGTACACCGGGGAGCTGTTTTTT. V is TRBV30 and J is TRBJ2-2; the D gene is possibly TRBD1 (5 bases). CDR3 size: 14 residues. V lost 4 bases to trimming and J lost 3 bases, with 12 bases between them. Germline V gene lookup returns CDR1 GTSNPN and CDR2 SVGIG (reference sequence).